This TCR beta chain appears in the sequencing data of a study of blood T cell repertoires in COVID-19. CDR3 length equals 15 residues. The V and J ends lost 2 bases and 8 bases, in that order; junction bases with no gene match: 10. Germline lookup yields CDR1 MNHEY and CDR2 SVGAGI. TCRdb keeps only in-frame clones here, not all; method: immunoSEQ multiplex PCR. The repertoire consists of about 150,000 clones, with approximately 84% occurring once and the leading ten covering roughly 7%. Input material: PBMCs or T cells enriched from blood (not recorded which). The TCR was taken from a woman in her fifties or sixties who had recovered from COVID-19. The chain recombines TRBV6-5 with TRBJ1-2; 8 positions match TRBD1. CDR3 residues: CASSYLGQDVRGYTF. The DNA of the CDR3 is TGTGCCAGCAGTTACCTGGGACAGGACGTTCGAGGCTACACCTTC.